What follows describes a single T cell receptor beta chain. Only in-frame clones appear in the TCRdb table, and some are missing; sequencing was by immunoSEQ multiplex PCR. Among approximately 15,000 clones listed, 60% to 85% were seen once. These data are taken from a study of chemoradiotherapy in HPV16-positive cancers. The wider study: Candidate HPV-specific T-cell clones and common TCR motifs came from functional assays in a couple of HPV16-positive patients.

Trimming at V came to 5 bases and at J to 8 bases, leaving 6 bases not matched to a gene. The length of the CDR3 is 13 residues. The germline gives CDR1 SGHTA, CDR2 FQGNSA. The sample here was taken from a patient who underwent chemoradiotherapy. This sequence joins TRBV7-2 and TRBJ1-2; 9 bases are shared with TRBD1. The TCR originated in a human donor with HPV-associated anogenital cancer. In DNA, the CDR3 is TGTGCCAGCAGCGGGACAGGGTGGAGAGGCTACACCTTC. Translated, it gives CASSGTGWRGYTF.